This entry lists 3 T cell receptor beta chains sequenced from one sample in a study of T cell responses to AZD1222 COVID-19 vaccine. The method was immunoSEQ multiplex PCR; TCRdb's version includes in-frame clones alone and lacks a portion of them. The data hold roughly 180,000 clones, with about 90% observed a single time. The sample in question was peripheral blood, obtained 28 days after the second AZD1222 dose. These receptors were collected from an adult who received the AZD1222 COVID-19 vaccine.

This clone showed up just once. This chain links TRBV5-1 with TRBJ1-4; possible D gene TRBD1, 6 bases. The CDR3 totals 14 residues. Germline assignment: CDR1 SGHRS and CDR2 YFSETQ. The V end lost 5 bases, the J end lost 6 bases, and 14 bases lay between the germline ends. DNA of the CDR3: TGCGCCAGCAGTCCGGGACAATCTTATGAAAAACTGTTTTTT. It translates to CASSPGQSYEKLFF.

The rearrangement uses TRBV19 and TRBJ1-6; a weak D match, TRBD1 (5 bases). Germline assignment: CDR1 LNHDA and CDR2 SQIVND (reference sequence). The CDR3 is 15 residues long. Trimming removed 3 bases from V and 7 bases from J, with 13 bases in between. The CDR3 DNA follows: TGTGCCAGTAGTATTAGGGGTCTGGGAAATTCACCCCTCCACTTT. Translated, it gives CASSIRGLGNSPLHF.

This clone came up a few times. The J gene is TRBJ1-4, the V gene TRBV4-3; D unclear. The CDR3 totals 15 residues. V was clipped by 0 bases and J by 3 bases, with 8 bases between them. Germline lookup yields CDR1 LGHNA and CDR2 YSLEER. In nucleotides, the CDR3 is TGCGCCAGCAGCCAAGATAGGTGGTCTAATGAAAAACTGTTTTTT. This gives the protein CASSQDRWSNEKLFF.